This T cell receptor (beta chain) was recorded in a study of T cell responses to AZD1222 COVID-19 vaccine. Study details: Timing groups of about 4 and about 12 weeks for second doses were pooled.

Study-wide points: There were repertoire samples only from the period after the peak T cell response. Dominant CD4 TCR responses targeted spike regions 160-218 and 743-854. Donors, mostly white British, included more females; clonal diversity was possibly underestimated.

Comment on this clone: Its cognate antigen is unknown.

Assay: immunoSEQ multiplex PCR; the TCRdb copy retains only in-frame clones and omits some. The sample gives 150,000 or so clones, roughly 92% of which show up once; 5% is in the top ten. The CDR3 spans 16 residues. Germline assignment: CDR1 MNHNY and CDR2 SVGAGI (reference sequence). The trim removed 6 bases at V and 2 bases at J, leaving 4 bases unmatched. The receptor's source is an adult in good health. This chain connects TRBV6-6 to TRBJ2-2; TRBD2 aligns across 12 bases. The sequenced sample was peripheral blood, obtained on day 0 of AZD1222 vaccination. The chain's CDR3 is CASSRLAGANTGELFF. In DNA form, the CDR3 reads TGTGCCAGCAGCCGACTAGCGGGAGCTAACACCGGGGAGCTGTTTTTT.